These 10 T cell receptor beta chains came from one sample sequenced in a study of shared clonotypes between healthy human individuals. The naive CD8 population came from CD45RO-negative cells selected for CCR7, without terminally differentiated effector memory CD45RA+ cells. The method was immunoSEQ multiplex PCR; TCRdb's version includes in-frame clones alone and lacks a portion of them. Of some 2 million clones in the sample, about 94% were seen once. Specimen: naive CD8+ T cells sorted from blood. The receptor source for this set is a man younger than 30 in good health.

V usage is TRBV7-4 and J usage is TRBJ2-3, with TRBD1 as a possible D gene (6 bases). Germline assignment: CDR1 SGHVT and CDR2 SQSDAQ. This CDR3 comprises 17 residues. V lost 0 bases and J lost 0, with 13 bases in between. The CDR3 bases are TGTGCCAGCAGCTTAGCCCGGACAGCCGATAGCACAGATACGCAGTATTTT. Its protein product is CASSLARTADSTDTQYF.

This chain links TRBV19 with TRBJ2-7, with 10 bases lining up with TRBD1. The length of the CDR3 is 17 residues. Germline V CDR1 and CDR2: LNHDA, SQIVND (reference sequence). The J segment lost 0 bases and the V segment lost 1 base, leaving 6 bases of the junction unmatched. Here the CDR3 reads CASSIVVGQGYSYEQYF. As DNA, the CDR3 is TGTGCCAGTAGTATAGTCGTGGGACAGGGGTACTCCTACGAGCAGTACTTC.

This chain uses TRBV2 with TRBJ2-7, with D uncertain. The CDR3 length is 12 residues. The V and J ends lost 3 bases and 1 base respectively, with 4 bases between them. Germline loops: CDR1 SNHLY, CDR2 FYNNEI. CDR3 DNA sequence: TGTGCCAGCAGTGAGAGGTCCTACGAGCAGTACTTC. Amino acid sequence: CASSERSYEQYF.

The chain carries TRBV13 and TRBJ2-7; no clear D gene. The germline V and J ends were trimmed by 5 bases and 0 bases, with 11 bases remaining between them. Germline CDR1 reads PRHDT; CDR2 reads FYEKMQ (reference sequence). The CDR3 totals 14 residues. CDR3 nucleotides: TGTGCCAGCAGCCACTTCGCGAGCTCCTACGAGCAGTACTTC. It encodes CASSHFASSYEQYF.

This clone occurred a few times. The same CDR3 arises from other DNA sequences in this sample as well. V is TRBV4-3 and J is TRBJ2-3; D uncertain. CDR1 and CDR2 (germline): LGHNA, YSLEER. The CDR3 runs 12 residues. V lost 1 base, J lost 4 bases, and 3 bases lay in between. The DNA for the CDR3 is TGCGCCAGCAGCCAAGGTGCAGATACGCAGTATTTT. This encodes CASSQGADTQYF.

V is TRBV5-6 and J is TRBJ2-3; 13 nucleotides line up with TRBD2. The CDR3 is 17 amino acids. The J segment lost 0 bases and the V segment lost 4 bases, leaving 5 bases of the junction unmatched. The V gene's germline CDR1 is SGHDT and CDR2 YYEEEE. The CDR3 DNA follows: TGTGCCAGCAGCGGGGGACTAGCGGGGCCGAGCACAGATACGCAGTATTTT. It translates to CASSGGLAGPSTDTQYF.

CDR3 residues: CSPSFYNEQFF. CDR3 DNA sequence: TGCAGCCCCTCCTTCTACAATGAGCAGTTCTTC. This chain links TRBV29-1 with TRBJ2-1; D not certain. Germline CDR1 and CDR2: SQVTM and ANQGSEA. V lost 8 bases to trimming and J lost 3 bases, with 8 bases between them. This CDR3 region has 11 residues.

Of note for this clone: Other DNA sequences in the sample encode the same CDR3. The rearrangement joins TRBV27 to TRBJ2-7, with D hard to call. This CDR3 spans 13 amino acids. From germline, CDR1 is MNHEY and CDR2 SMNVEV (reference sequence). V was shortened by 2 bases and J by 3 bases, with 8 bases between the two germline ends. CDR3 nucleotide sequence: TGTGCCAGCAGTTTAGGGTTATACTACGAGCAGTACTTC. This encodes CASSLGLYYEQYF.

Notes on this clone: Sequence at one end of the junction differs from germline and may be a read error. CDR3 residues: CASMGTPSPF. The DNA of the CDR3 is TGCGCCAGCATGGGGACTCCTTCGCCCTTC. The chain links TRBV10-1 to TRBJ1-2, with D possibly matching TRBD1 (5 bases). The CDR3 is 10 amino acids. CDR1 WNHNN and CDR2 SYGVQD come from the germline V gene (reference sequence).

The V gene is TRBV30, the J gene TRBJ1-1; no firm D call. Germline loops: CDR1 GTSNPN, CDR2 SVGIG (reference sequence). This CDR3 is built from 14 residues. V was clipped by 2 bases and J by 5 bases, with 15 bases between them. The CDR3 nucleotides read TGTGCCTGGAGTACCGGATTTCTTTGGACTGAAGCTTTCTTT. This gives the protein CAWSTGFLWTEAFF.